This TCR beta chain was observed in a study of vaccination and CD4 T cells after COVID-19. Treatment of the sample: roughly 11-day PBMC culture with coronavirus spike peptide pools or control peptides (ViraFEST assay). Each well received fewer than 2.5 million PBMCs, cultured with 10 IU/ml IL-2 and 9 to 10 ug/ml peptide pools. Study-level points and caveats: Post-vaccination, and not before, a median around 86% of reactive clones appeared in convalescent patients.

Cultured CD4+ T cell DNA was sequenced using the Oncomine TCR Beta short-read assay. One entry per CDR3 protein results from TCRdb running MiXCR on the PCR reads. The table records about 15,000 distinct CDR3 sequences, 30% to 40% of them present only once. On this clonotype itself: Antigen unknown.

V lost 2 bases and J 4 bases, leaving 5 bases between the germline ends. The CDR3 length is 12 residues. Germline V gene sequence: CDR1 SGHVS, CDR2 FQNEAQ. This clonotype originated in a human donor who had recovered from COVID-19. The chain has TRBV7-8 and TRBJ2-5; no clear D. The sequences come from CD4+ T cells from blood, cultured in vitro, collected before SARS-CoV-2 vaccination. The CDR3 spells CASSLTRETQYF. Written as DNA, the CDR3 is TGTGCCAGCAGCTTAACACGAGAGACCCAGTACTTC.